These 16 T cell receptor beta chains came from one sample sequenced in a study of cytomegalovirus exposure and HLA in healthy donors. Researchers ran the PCR with 60 Vbeta and 13 Jbeta primers. Method: immunoSEQ multiplex PCR; TCRdb's copy keeps in-frame clones and lacks some. The sample has about 140,000 clones, 65% to 80% seen once. Sequencing used PBMCs. These receptors all stem from a woman in her fifties or sixties in good health and CMV-seropositive.

This sequence joins TRBV5-1 and TRBJ2-3, with D unresolved. This CDR3 region has 14 residues. V lost 4 bases, J lost 2 bases, and 11 bases lay in between. Germline V gene data show CDR1 as SGHRS and CDR2 as YFSETQ. This CDR3 reads CASSTDKATDTQYF. The CDR3 DNA is TGCGCCAGCAGCACTGACAAGGCCACAGATACGCAGTATTTT.

The chain carries TRBV7-9 and TRBJ2-4; 7 positions agree with TRBD1. V shed 4 bases and J 4 bases; nucleotides not matched to a gene: 1. This CDR3 region has 13 residues. CDR1 and CDR2 (germline): SEHNR, FQNEAQ (reference sequence). This CDR3 reads CASSSTGKNIQYF. CDR3 in DNA: TGTGCCAGCAGCTCGACAGGGAAAAACATTCAGTACTTC.

The DNA for the CDR3 is TGTGCCACCAGCGAAGATCGCGGGCGATACACCTTC. Translating it yields CATSEDRGRYTF. The rearrangement joins TRBV15 to TRBJ1-2; D is undetermined. Germline V CDR1 and CDR2: LNHNV, YYDKDF (reference sequence). Trimming left V 5 bases short and J 11 bases short, with 15 bases between. The CDR3 length is 12 residues.

This chain joins TRBV2 and TRBJ1-1; D possibly corresponds to TRBD1 (6 bases). Germline values: CDR1 SNHLY, CDR2 FYNNEI. The CDR3 is 15 amino acids. The V end was cut by 6 bases, the J end by 1 base, with 15 bases between. CDR3 DNA sequence: TGTGCCAGCAGCTATGAAGGGGGGGCGAACACTGAAGCTTTCTTT. Translated: CASSYEGGANTEAFF. Combining the CDR3 with reference TRBV2 and TRBJ1-1 gives the whole variable domain EPEVTQTPSHQVTQMGQEVILRCVPISNHLYFYWYRQILGQKVEFLVSFYNNEISEKSEIFDDQFSVERPDGSNFTLKIRSTKLEDSAMYFCASSYEGGANTEAFFGQGTRLTVV.

The chain joins TRBV7-3 to TRBJ2-3; possible D gene TRBD2, 6 bases. V was clipped by 1 base and J by 6 bases, with 17 bases between them. Germline lookup yields CDR1 SGHTA and CDR2 FQGTGA. The CDR3 contains 16 residues. In DNA form, the CDR3 reads TGTGCCAGCAGCTTAAGACGGGTGCCAAGCGGGGATACGCAGTATTTT. Translation: CASSLRRVPSGDTQYF.

The chain employs TRBV28 and TRBJ2-2, with 9 bases matching TRBD1. Germline trimming cut 6 bases from V and 4 bases from J; bases unmatched to any gene: 6. Germline CDR1 and CDR2: MDHEN and SYDVKM. This CDR3 has 15 residues. The CDR3 sequence is CASSQQGAFTGELFF. In DNA form, the CDR3 reads TGTGCCAGCAGCCAACAGGGGGCCTTCACCGGGGAGCTGTTTTTT.

This chain joins TRBV7-2 and TRBJ2-1; 7 positions match TRBD1. This CDR3 is built from 13 residues. The germline CDR1 and CDR2 sequences are SGHTA and FQGNSA. V shed 7 bases and J 10 bases; nucleotides not matched to a gene: 10. The DNA for the CDR3 is TGTGCCAGCATCCCCGAGGGGGCTGGGGAGCAGTTCTTC. This translates into CASIPEGAGEQFF.

The rearrangement uses TRBV4-3 and TRBJ1-5; D is uncertain. The length of the CDR3 is 13 residues. Trimming removed 5 bases at V and 5 bases at J, with 10 bases between. Germline CDR1 reads LGHNA; CDR2 reads YSLEER. This CDR3 is CASSAGLDQPQHF. The CDR3 nucleotides are TGCGCCAGCAGCGCCGGTTTGGATCAGCCCCAGCATTTT.

J is TRBJ1-2 and V is TRBV28, with D tentatively TRBD1 (5 bases). Germline values: CDR1 MDHEN, CDR2 SYDVKM. V was trimmed by 2 bases and J by 3 bases, leaving 13 bases between them. The CDR3 contains 15 residues. CDR3 sequence reads: CASSLQQEVYYGYTF. The CDR3 nucleotides read TGTGCCAGCAGTTTACAACAGGAAGTCTACTATGGCTACACCTTC.

CDR3 residues: CASSQDRGTWQYF. In DNA, the CDR3 is TGCGCCAGCAGCCAAGATAGGGGAACTTGGCAGTACTTC. The gene calls are TRBV4-1 and TRBJ2-7; weak D call: TRBD1 (5 bases). The V end was cut by 0 bases, the J end by 9 bases, with 12 bases between. Germline CDR1 and CDR2: MGHRA and YSYEKL. CDR3 length: 13 residues.

The V gene is TRBV5-8, the J gene TRBJ1-6, with 10 bases fitting TRBD1. There are 18 residues in the CDR3. V shed 5 bases and J 9 bases; nucleotides not matched to a gene: 17. Germline V gene lookup returns CDR1 SGHTS and CDR2 YDEGEE. This CDR3 reads CASRETGGGCLRISPLHF. The CDR3 coding sequence is TGTGCCAGCAGAGAGACAGGGGGCGGGTGTCTCCGTATTTCACCCCTCCACTTT.

About this clone itself: Compared with germline, one end of the junction differs, possibly owing to a read error. The genes are TRBV7-9 and TRBJ2-7, with a possible D match to TRBD1 (5 bases). Germline V lookup: CDR1 SEHNR, CDR2 FQNEAQ (reference sequence). The CDR3 runs 14 residues. CDR3 DNA: TGTTCCAGCAGCTTACTACAGGACTCCTACGAGCAGTACTTC. It yields the protein CSSSLLQDSYEQYF.

The V gene is TRBV27, the J gene TRBJ2-7; D is ambiguous. CDR3 length: 13 residues. V was cut by 4 bases and J by 1 base, with 8 bases left in between. Germline V gene data show CDR1 as MNHEY and CDR2 as SMNVEV (reference sequence). CDR3: CASSYALSYEQYF. The CDR3 nucleotides are TGTGCCAGCAGTTACGCACTATCCTACGAGCAGTACTTC.

V gene TRBV7-2 combines with J gene TRBJ1-3; D remains unclear. V was trimmed by 4 bases and J by 0 bases, leaving 10 bases between them. The CDR3 extends over 15 amino acids. Germline-derived CDR1 and CDR2 are SGHTA and FQGNSA. The CDR3 loop is CASSYIQISGNTIYF. CDR3 sequence (DNA): TGTGCCAGCAGCTATATACAGATCTCTGGAAACACCATATATTTT.

This clone occurred a few times. The CDR3 nucleotides are TGTGCCAGCAGTGGGTTACAGGGCGGTTCACCCCTCCACTTT. Its translation is CASSGLQGGSPLHF. The chain is built from TRBV25-1 and TRBJ1-6; a weak D match, TRBD1 (6 bases). The CDR3 sequence is 14 residues long. Per germline, CDR1 MGHDK and CDR2 SYGVNS. The V and J ends lost 4 bases and 9 bases respectively, with 13 bases between them. The variable domain in full, with the rest retrieved from reference TRBV25-1 and TRBJ1-6, is EADIYQTPRYLVIGTGKKITLECSQTMGHDKMYWYQQDPGMELHLIHYSYGVNSTEKGDLSSESTVSRIRTEHFPLTLESARPSHTSQYLCASSGLQGGSPLHFGNGTRLTVT.

This chain links TRBV13 with TRBJ2-1, with 8 bases matching TRBD2. V gave up 3 bases and J gave up 13 bases; unmatched junction bases: 5. The V gene's germline CDR1 is PRHDT and CDR2 FYEKMQ (reference sequence). CDR3 length: 12 residues. CDR3 coding DNA: TGTGCCAGCAGCTTGAGCGGGAGTCCCCAGTTCTTC. This sequence encodes CASSLSGSPQFF.